This TCR beta chain was captured by sequencing in a study of blood T cell repertoires in COVID-19. For the study at large: Researchers got acute and convalescent COVID-19 samples from the United States, Italy and Spain. Nucleic acid was either cDNA or gDNA, and it came from T cells, B-cell-depleted T cells, or PBMCs.

Cohort 3 recovery required two negative PCRs, clearance, or symptom resolution. The CDR3 spans 13 residues. The germline V gene encodes CDR1 SNHLY and CDR2 FYNNEI. Trimming shortened V by 7 bases and J by 4 bases, and 11 bases separated the two germline ends. As handled by the study authors: Amplification with reference gene primers provided the estimates of nucleated cell counts. The data were produced by immunoSEQ multiplex PCR, yet TCRdb's version contains in-frame clones alone and is incomplete. V, J and clone size were drawn from that table, and D and trimming were deduced from the DNA. Of 150,000 to 200,000 clones listed, 88% are singletons.

The rearrangement links TRBV2 to TRBJ1-5; no clear D. The sample comprised PBMCs or T cells enriched from blood (not recorded which). The sequence came from a young woman who had recovered from COVID-19. The DNA for the CDR3 is TGTGCCAGCACCCAAAACAGAAATCAGCCCCAGCATTTT. The encoded protein is CASTQNRNQPQHF.